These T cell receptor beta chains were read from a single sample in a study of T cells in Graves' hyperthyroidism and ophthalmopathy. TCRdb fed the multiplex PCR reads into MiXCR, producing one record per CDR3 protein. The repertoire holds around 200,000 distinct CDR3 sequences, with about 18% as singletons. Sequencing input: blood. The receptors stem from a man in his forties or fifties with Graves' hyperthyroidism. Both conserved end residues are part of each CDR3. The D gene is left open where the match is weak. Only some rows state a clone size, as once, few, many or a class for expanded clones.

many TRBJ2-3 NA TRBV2 TGTGCCAGCAAGCGGACAGCGAGCACAGATACGCAGTATTTT CASKRTASTDTQYF
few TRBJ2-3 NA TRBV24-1 TGTGCCACCAGTGATGTCCCCCCCAAAGATACGCAGTATTTT CATSDVPPKDTQYF
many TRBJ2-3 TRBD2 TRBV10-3 TGTGCCATCAGTGAGTCGACTAGCGGGGGTCCGGGTACGCAGTATTTT CAISESTSGGPGTQYF
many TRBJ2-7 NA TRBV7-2 TGTGCCAGCAGCGAGACCCCCGACAGATTCTACGAGCAGTACTTC CASSETPDRFYEQYF
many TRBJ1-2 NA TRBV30 TGTGCCTGGAGTATCGGTAACTATGGCTACACCTTC CAWSIGNYGYTF
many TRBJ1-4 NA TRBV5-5 TGTGCCAGCACCAAGCGGGGTGAAAAACTGTTTTTT CASTKRGEKLFF
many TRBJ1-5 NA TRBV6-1 TGTGCCAGCAGTGAAGGGAGACAGCCCCAGCATTTT CASSEGRQPQHF
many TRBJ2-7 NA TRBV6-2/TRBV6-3 TGTGCCAGCAGCCTCCCGGGACGGGTCGCCTACGAGCAGTACTTC CASSLPGRVAYEQYF
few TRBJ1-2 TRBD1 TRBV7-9 TGTGCCAGCAATTTCGGACAGGGGGCTGGCTATGGCTACACCTTC CASNFGQGAGYGYTF
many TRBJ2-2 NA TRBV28 TGTGCCAGCGAATCGAACACCGGGGAGCTGTTTTTT CASESNTGELFF
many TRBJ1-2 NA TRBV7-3 TGTGCCAGCAGCTTAAACTTCGGGGTTGGCTACACCTTC CASSLNFGVGYTF
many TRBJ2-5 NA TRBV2 TGTGCCAGCGGCGGTCTTCAAGAGACCCAGTACTTC CASGGLQETQYF
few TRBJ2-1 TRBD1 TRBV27 TGTGCCAGCAGCCAGGGGGCTGGATCCTACAATGAGCAGTTCTTC CASSQGAGSYNEQFF
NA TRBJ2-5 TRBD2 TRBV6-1 TGTGCCACCGGGGTGTCGGGGGGGGGCTATTCGGAGACCCAGTACTTC CATGVSGGGYSETQYF
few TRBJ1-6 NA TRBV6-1 TGTGCCAGCAGTAGGGAGGGGGGACTCAATAATTCACCCCTCCACTTT CASSREGGLNNSPLHF
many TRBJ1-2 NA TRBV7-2 TGTGCCAGCAGCCCTCGTGTGACAGCCCTCGATACATATGGCTACACCTTC CASSPRVTALDTYGYTF
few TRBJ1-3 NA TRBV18 TGTGCCAGCTCACCACCGACGGCTAGCTCTGGAAACACCATATATTTT CASSPPTASSGNTIYF
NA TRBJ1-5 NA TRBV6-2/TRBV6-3 TGTGCCAGCAGTTACGCTGATCAGCCCCAGCATTTT CASSYADQPQHF
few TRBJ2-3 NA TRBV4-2 TGTGCCAGCAGCCGAATTGGGACATCCACAGATACGCAGTATTTT CASSRIGTSTDTQYF
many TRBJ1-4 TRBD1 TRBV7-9 TGTGCCAGCAGCTTCCCAGACAGGGAAGATGAAAAACTGTTTTTT CASSFPDREDEKLFF
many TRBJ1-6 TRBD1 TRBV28 TGTGCCAGCAGGGGACAGGGTCTTTCACCCCTCCACTTT CASRGQGLSPLHF
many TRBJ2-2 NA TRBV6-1 TGTGCCAGCAGCCGCGGATCCGGGGAGCTGTTTTTT CASSRGSGELFF
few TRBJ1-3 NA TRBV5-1 TGCGCCAGCAGCTTGGATGGACGCCACTCTGGAAACACCATATATTTT CASSLDGRHSGNTIYF
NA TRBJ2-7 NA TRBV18 TGTGCCAGCTCACCACCGCGGACAGCCAATAACGAGCAGTACTTC CASSPPRTANNEQYF
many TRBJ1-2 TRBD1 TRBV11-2 TGTGCCAGCAGCCCCCAAACAGGGGGGTATGGCTACACCTTC CASSPQTGGYGYTF
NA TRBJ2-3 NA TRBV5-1 TGCGCCAGCAGCTTACTAGGGTTTCAGACAGATACGCAGTATTTT CASSLLGFQTDTQYF
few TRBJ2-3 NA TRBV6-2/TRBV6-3 TGTGCCAGCAAGACCGGGGAAGATACGCAGTATTTT CASKTGEDTQYF
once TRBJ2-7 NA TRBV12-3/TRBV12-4 TGTGCCAGCAGTTTAGTTCCACAGGGATTCGCAAGCTCCTACGAGCAGTACTTC CASSLVPQGFASSYEQYF
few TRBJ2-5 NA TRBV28 TGTGCCGCCCAAGGAACAGGGCTAGAGACCCAGTACTTC CAAQGTGLETQYF
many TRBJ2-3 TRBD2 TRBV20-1 TGCAGTGCTAGCGCGGGGGGGTTCGCAGATACGCAGTATTTT CSASAGGFADTQYF
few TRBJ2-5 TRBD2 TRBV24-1 TGTGCCACCAGTGATTTGCGGCTAGCGGGGGCAGAGACCCAGTACTTC CATSDLRLAGAETQYF
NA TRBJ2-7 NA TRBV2 TGTGCCAGCAGTTTCTGGGACGGCTACGAGCAGTACTTC CASSFWDGYEQYF
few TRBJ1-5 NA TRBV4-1 TGCGCCAGCAGCCAGGGGACCAGCAATCAGCCCCAGCATTTT CASSQGTSNQPQHF
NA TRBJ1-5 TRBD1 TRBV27 TGTGCCAGCAGCCAAAGGGCAGGGGGCTACGAGCCCCAGCATTTT CASSQRAGGYEPQHF
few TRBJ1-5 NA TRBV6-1 TGTGCCAGCACCCCGGGAGGGTTGCATCAGCCCCAGCATTTT CASTPGGLHQPQHF
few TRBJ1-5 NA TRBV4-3 TGCGCCAGCAGCCAAGCGAGAGCCGGCAATCAGCCCCAGCATTTT CASSQARAGNQPQHF
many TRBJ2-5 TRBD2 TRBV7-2 TGTGCCAGCAGCTCAGCGGTTAGCGGGGGGGCGGTAGAGACCCAGTACTTC CASSSAVSGGAVETQYF
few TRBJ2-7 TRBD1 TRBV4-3 TGCGCCAGCAGCCAAGAGGGACAGGGGGCCTCCTACGAGCAGTACTTC CASSQEGQGASYEQYF
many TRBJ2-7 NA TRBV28 TGTGCCAGCAGCACCACTGTTCACGAGCAGTACTTC CASSTTVHEQYF
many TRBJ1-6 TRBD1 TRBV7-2 TGTGCCAGCAGCTCGAGGGGACAGGGTTGGTATAATTCACCCCTCCACTTT CASSSRGQGWYNSPLHF
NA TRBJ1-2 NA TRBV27 TGTGCCAGCAGTAGTATCCCCGGGACACCAATTAACTATGGCTACACCTTC CASSSIPGTPINYGYTF
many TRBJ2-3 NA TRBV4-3 TGCGCCAGCAGCCTAAGTGGGGGGAGCACAGATACGCAGTATTTT CASSLSGGSTDTQYF
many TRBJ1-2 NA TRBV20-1 TGCAGTGCTGATTCGGAGGGATTAAACTATGGCTACACCTTC CSADSEGLNYGYTF
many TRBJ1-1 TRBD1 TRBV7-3 TGTGCCAGCAGTCCTGGACAGGGGGGCACTGAAGCTTTCTTT CASSPGQGGTEAFF
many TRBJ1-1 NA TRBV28 TGTGCCAGCAGTGCCCTTCTGAACACTGAAGCTTTCTTT CASSALLNTEAFF
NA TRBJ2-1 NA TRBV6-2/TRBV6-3 TGTGCCAGCATTGCGAGTAGCCGAGGTGAGCAGTTCTTC CASIASSRGEQFF
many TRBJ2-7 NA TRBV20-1 TGCAGTGCTTCGGGACCGGGAACCTACGAGCAGTACTTC CSASGPGTYEQYF
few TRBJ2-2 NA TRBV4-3 TGCGCCAGCAGCCGTGGGGAGGCAGGGGACGGGGAGCTGTTTTTT CASSRGEAGDGELFF
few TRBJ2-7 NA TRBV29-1 TGCAGCGTTGGCGGGGTCGACTACGAGCAGTACTTC CSVGGVDYEQYF